Given below is one TCR beta chain in context. The sample belongs to a study of control samples from healthy donors and cancer patients. Trimming shortened V by 7 bases and J by 0 bases, and 10 bases separated the two germline ends. The CDR3 runs 15 residues. From germline, CDR1 is MNHEY and CDR2 SVGAGI. The protocol was immunoSEQ multiplex PCR, while the TCRdb copy is restricted to in-frame clones and leaves out a portion. The top ten clones hold 0.55% to 0.7% of a sample with about 160,000 clones, roughly nine tenths of them seen once. The sequenced material came from blood. The genes are TRBV6-5 and TRBJ2-6; D unresolved. The clonotype comes from a woman aged 25 to 45 in good health. The CDR3 sequence: CASNSLSSGANVLTF. The CDR3 DNA sequence: TGTGCCAGCAATAGCCTTAGCTCTGGGGCCAACGTCCTGACTTTC.